This is a list of T cell receptor beta chains from one sample in a study of blood T cell repertoires in COVID-19. TCRdb keeps only in-frame clones here, not all; method: immunoSEQ multiplex PCR. The sample comprises around 260,000 clones, approximately 86% of which are singletons, and over 4% rests with the top ten. The sample consisted of peripheral blood. All receptors derive from a woman aged 55-69 years with COVID-19, enrolled during active disease. CDR3s include the opening cysteine and the closing phenylalanine or tryptophan. The order of the fields is J gene, V gene, clone size, D gene, CDR3 DNA, CDR3 protein. A D gene is named only where the DNA matches it firmly. Clone size is shown for a subset of rows, as once, few, many or a class of expanded clone.

j_gene: TRBJ1-5
v_gene: TRBV12-3/TRBV12-4
abundance: .
d_gene: .
CDR3nt: TGTGCCAGCAGTTTCCCCAGTCAGCCCCAGCATTTT
CDR3aa: CASSFPSQPQHF

j_gene: TRBJ2-5
v_gene: TRBV5-4
abundance: once
d_gene: TRBD1
CDR3nt: TGTGCCAGCAGCCAATGGGACAGGTGGCAAGAGACCCAGTACTTC
CDR3aa: CASSQWDRWQETQYF

j_gene: TRBJ2-3
v_gene: TRBV6-2/TRBV6-3
abundance: .
d_gene: TRBD2
CDR3nt: TGTGCCAGCAGTCCACGGACTAGCGGGAGCACAGATACGCAGTATTTT
CDR3aa: CASSPRTSGSTDTQYF

j_gene: TRBJ2-7
v_gene: TRBV6-5
abundance: .
d_gene: TRBD2
CDR3nt: TGTGCCAGCAGTTACCATGGGACTAGAGCCTACGAGCAGTACTTC
CDR3aa: CASSYHGTRAYEQYF

j_gene: TRBJ1-4
v_gene: TRBV29-1
abundance: .
d_gene: .
CDR3nt: TGCAGCGCTCACGGGGGAGGGTATGAAAAACTGTTTTTT
CDR3aa: CSAHGGGYEKLFF

j_gene: TRBJ1-1
v_gene: TRBV15
abundance: .
d_gene: .
CDR3nt: TGTGCCACCAGCAGAGATATCGGGAACACTGAAGCTTTCTTT
CDR3aa: CATSRDIGNTEAFF

j_gene: TRBJ2-7
v_gene: TRBV15
abundance: once
d_gene: TRBD2
CDR3nt: TGTGCCACCAGCCTCGATAGGCTAGCGGGAGTCGAGCAGTACTTC
CDR3aa: CATSLDRLAGVEQYF

j_gene: TRBJ1-2
v_gene: TRBV13
abundance: .
d_gene: .
CDR3nt: TGTGCCAGCAGCTGGGCAGGGGAAGGCTATGGCTACACCTTC
CDR3aa: CASSWAGEGYGYTF

j_gene: TRBJ2-3
v_gene: TRBV5-6
abundance: .
d_gene: TRBD1
CDR3nt: TGTGCCAGCAGCTTGGGGACAGGGGTCACAGATACGCAGTATTTT
CDR3aa: CASSLGTGVTDTQYF

j_gene: TRBJ1-2
v_gene: TRBV28
abundance: .
d_gene: .
CDR3nt: TGTGCCAGCAGTTGGTACAGGGTTTACGGCTACACCTTC
CDR3aa: CASSWYRVYGYTF

j_gene: TRBJ2-2
v_gene: TRBV5-4
abundance: .
d_gene: .
CDR3nt: TGTGCCAGCTCCATACAGGGTCCCGGGGAGCTGTTTTTT
CDR3aa: CASSIQGPGELFF

j_gene: TRBJ2-2
v_gene: TRBV6-2/TRBV6-3
abundance: once
d_gene: TRBD2
CDR3nt: TGTGCCAGCAGTTACGTGGGAGGGCTCACCGGGGAGCTGTTTTTT
CDR3aa: CASSYVGGLTGELFF

j_gene: TRBJ1-5
v_gene: TRBV2
abundance: .
d_gene: .
CDR3nt: TGTGCCATCAGCCGGGACACACTAAATCAGCCCCAGCATTTT
CDR3aa: CAISRDTLNQPQHF

j_gene: TRBJ1-1
v_gene: TRBV3-1/TRBV3-2
abundance: .
d_gene: .
CDR3nt: TGTGCCAGCAGCCAAGATCTGTTGGCCATGAACACTGAAGCTTTCTTT
CDR3aa: CASSQDLLAMNTEAFF

j_gene: TRBJ2-3
v_gene: TRBV19
abundance: .
d_gene: .
CDR3nt: TGTGCCAGCAGCAGGGGAGGGCCCTCGACTAGCACAGATACGCAGTATTTT
CDR3aa: CASSRGGPSTSTDTQYF

j_gene: TRBJ1-5
v_gene: TRBV5-1
abundance: .
d_gene: .
CDR3nt: TGCGCCAGCTCTCCCCCCCACTCGGGGCAGCCCCAGCATTTT
CDR3aa: CASSPPHSGQPQHF

j_gene: TRBJ2-7
v_gene: TRBV7-2
abundance: .
d_gene: TRBD2
CDR3nt: TGTGCCAGCAGCTTGAGCGGGAGTAACGAGCAGTACTTC
CDR3aa: CASSLSGSNEQYF

j_gene: TRBJ1-5
v_gene: TRBV5-5
abundance: .
d_gene: TRBD1
CDR3nt: TGTGCCAGCAGCTTGGGACAGGGTCGTACGGGCAATCAGCCCCAGCATTTT
CDR3aa: CASSLGQGRTGNQPQHF

j_gene: TRBJ2-6
v_gene: TRBV28
abundance: .
d_gene: .
CDR3nt: TGTGCCAGCAGTTTAGATGGCAGGGAGGAATCTGGGGCCAACGTCCTGACTTTC
CDR3aa: CASSLDGREESGANVLTF

j_gene: TRBJ2-3
v_gene: TRBV11-2
abundance: .
d_gene: .
CDR3nt: TGTGCCAGCAGCTTATCCGGGGGTACGCAGTATTTT
CDR3aa: CASSLSGGTQYF

j_gene: TRBJ1-3
v_gene: TRBV6-6
abundance: once
d_gene: .
CDR3nt: TGTGCCAGCAGTTACTCGCAGGCTTCTGGAAACACCATATATTTT
CDR3aa: CASSYSQASGNTIYF

j_gene: TRBJ2-3
v_gene: TRBV24-1
abundance: .
d_gene: TRBD2
CDR3nt: TGTGCCACCACCCCGGGGGGTGGAGGCACAGATACGCAGTATTTT
CDR3aa: CATTPGGGGTDTQYF

j_gene: TRBJ2-6
v_gene: TRBV5-1
abundance: .
d_gene: .
CDR3nt: TGCGCCAGCACCGTCTACTCTGGGGCCAACGTCCTGACTTTC
CDR3aa: CASTVYSGANVLTF

j_gene: TRBJ2-5
v_gene: TRBV3-1/TRBV3-2
abundance: .
d_gene: .
CDR3nt: TGTGCCAGCAGCCAGTGGACACAGGGAGGGCAGACCCAGTACTTC
CDR3aa: CASSQWTQGGQTQYF

j_gene: TRBJ1-1
v_gene: TRBV19
abundance: .
d_gene: .
CDR3nt: TGTGCCAGCCAACCGGGTGACGCGGGTTCGGGGGACACTGAAGCTTTCTTT
CDR3aa: CASQPGDAGSGDTEAFF

j_gene: TRBJ2-1
v_gene: TRBV18
abundance: once
d_gene: .
CDR3nt: TGTGCCAGCTCATCACAGGGACGGGGGGATGAGCAGTTCTTC
CDR3aa: CASSSQGRGDEQFF

j_gene: TRBJ2-3
v_gene: TRBV29-1
abundance: .
d_gene: TRBD2
CDR3nt: TGCAGCGTTGAGGGGAGGGACACAGATACGCAGTATTTT
CDR3aa: CSVEGRDTDTQYF

j_gene: TRBJ1-5
v_gene: TRBV7-9
abundance: .
d_gene: .
CDR3nt: TGTGCCAGCAGCTTAGCAGGAGGAAACAATCAGCCCCAGCATTTT
CDR3aa: CASSLAGGNNQPQHF

j_gene: TRBJ1-2
v_gene: TRBV28
abundance: .
d_gene: .
CDR3nt: TGTGCCAGCAGTTTACCCGAGGGTTATGGCTACACCTTC
CDR3aa: CASSLPEGYGYTF

j_gene: TRBJ2-1
v_gene: TRBV6-5
abundance: .
d_gene: .
CDR3nt: TGTGCCAGCAGTACCTGGGGCCGTTCCTACAATGAGCAGTTCTTC
CDR3aa: CASSTWGRSYNEQFF

j_gene: TRBJ2-3
v_gene: TRBV3-1/TRBV3-2
abundance: .
d_gene: TRBD1
CDR3nt: TGTGCCAGCAGCCTAAACAGGGGTAGCACAGATACGCAGTATTTT
CDR3aa: CASSLNRGSTDTQYF

j_gene: TRBJ1-2
v_gene: TRBV5-6
abundance: .
d_gene: .
CDR3nt: TGTGCCAGCAGCCCGGGATTTAACTATGGCTACACCTTC
CDR3aa: CASSPGFNYGYTF

j_gene: TRBJ2-2
v_gene: TRBV5-1
abundance: .
d_gene: TRBD2
CDR3nt: TGCGCCAGCAGCTCCTTGGGGCTAGCGGGAGTACGAAGGGAGCTGTTTTTT
CDR3aa: CASSSLGLAGVRRELFF

j_gene: TRBJ2-3
v_gene: TRBV10-3
abundance: .
d_gene: .
CDR3nt: TGTGCCATCAGTGATCTATCGACAATGCGCGCAGATACGCAGTATTTT
CDR3aa: CAISDLSTMRADTQYF

j_gene: TRBJ1-2
v_gene: TRBV7-2
abundance: .
d_gene: .
CDR3nt: TGTGCCAGCAGCTTAGGGCAGGGGCCCGCTGGCTACACCTTC
CDR3aa: CASSLGQGPAGYTF

j_gene: TRBJ1-6
v_gene: TRBV18
abundance: .
d_gene: .
CDR3nt: TGTGCCAGCTCACCTTCGGTTGGTGCGGTTAATTCACCCCTCCACTTT
CDR3aa: CASSPSVGAVNSPLHF